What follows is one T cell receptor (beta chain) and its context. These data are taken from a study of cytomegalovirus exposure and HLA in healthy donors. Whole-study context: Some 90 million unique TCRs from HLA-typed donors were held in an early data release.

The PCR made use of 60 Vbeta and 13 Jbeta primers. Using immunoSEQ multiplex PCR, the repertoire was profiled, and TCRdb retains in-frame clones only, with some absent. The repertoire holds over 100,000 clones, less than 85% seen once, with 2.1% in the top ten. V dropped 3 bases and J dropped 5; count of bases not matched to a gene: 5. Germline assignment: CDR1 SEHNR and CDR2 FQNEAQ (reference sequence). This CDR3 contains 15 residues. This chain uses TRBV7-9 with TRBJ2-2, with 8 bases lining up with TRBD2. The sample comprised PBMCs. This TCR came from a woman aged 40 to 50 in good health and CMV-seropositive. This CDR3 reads CASSFQRGRTGELFF. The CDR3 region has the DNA TGTGCCAGCAGCTTCCAGCGGGGGCGGACCGGGGAGCTGTTTTTT.